This entry lists 15 T cell receptor beta chains sequenced from one sample in a study of T cells in Graves' hyperthyroidism and ophthalmopathy. RNA transcripts yielded amplified TCR beta CDR3 regions. First-round RT-PCR of the TCR CDR3 relied on the HTBI primer set. Via MiXCR, TCRdb re-called the multiplex PCR reads, giving one row per CDR3 protein. The sample lists roughly 500,000 distinct CDR3 sequences, 35% to 50% occurring once. Input material: peripheral blood or thyroid tissue (not recorded which). These receptor sequences come from an adult woman with Graves' disease, either hyperthyroidism or ophthalmopathy (not recorded which).

This clonotype was counted a few times. A much more abundant neighbour one base away suggests this may be a read error. J is TRBJ1-3 and V is TRBV7-8; D is perhaps TRBD1 (5 bases). Trimming took off 5 bases at V and 0 bases at J, with 11 bases between the two ends. CDR1 is SGHVS and CDR2 is FQNEAQ in the germline V gene. CDR3 length equals 15 residues. This CDR3 reads CASSPGRISGNTIYF. The CDR3 region has the DNA TGTGCCAGCAGCCCGGGACGGATCTCTGGAAACACCATATATTTT. The full variable domain, completed using reference TRBV7-8 and TRBJ1-3, is GAGVSQSPRYKVAKRGQDVALRCDPISGHVSLFWYQQALGQGPEFLTYFQNEAQLDKSGLPSDRFFAERPEGSVSTLKIQRTQQEDSAVYLCASSPGRISGNTIYFGEGSWLTVV.

The sample holds many counts of this clonotype. V is TRBV5-1 and J is TRBJ1-2; the match to TRBD1 covers 8 bases. Germline CDR1 reads SGHRS; CDR2 reads YFSETQ. The CDR3 consists of 15 residues. V lost 4 bases, J lost 7 bases, and 12 bases stayed unmatched. The CDR3 reads CASSPPGTGPLGYTF. Here the CDR3 DNA reads TGCGCCAGCAGCCCGCCCGGGACAGGCCCCCTTGGCTACACCTTC.

This clonotype appeared a few times. V usage is TRBV19 and J usage is TRBJ1-1; D is unclear. Trimming stripped 1 base from V and 1 base from J, with 4 bases between. This CDR3 region has 13 residues. The germline V gene has CDR1 LNHDA and CDR2 SQIVND (reference sequence). CDR3 DNA: TGTGCCAGTAGTATAGCCGAGAACACTGAAGCTTTCTTT. Protein product: CASSIAENTEAFF.

The CDR3 loop is CSVQGRLNTEAFF. CDR3 nucleotide sequence: TGCAGCGTCCAGGGACGGCTGAACACTGAAGCTTTCTTT. This chain uses TRBV29-1 with TRBJ1-1, with a weak D call TRBD1 (5 bases). Trimming removed 6 bases from V and 0 bases from J, with 11 bases in between. The CDR3 has 13 residues. CDR1 and CDR2 (germline): SQVTM, ANQGSEA.

The V and J genes are TRBV5-1 and TRBJ1-2, with D perhaps TRBD1 (6 bases). This CDR3 comprises 14 residues. In germline, CDR1 is SGHRS, CDR2 YFSETQ. V dropped 3 bases and J dropped 4 bases, with 13 bases sitting between them. The CDR3 DNA sequence: TGCGCCAGCAGCTCGACAGGTATCAGCTATGGCTACACCTTC. Translation gives CASSSTGISYGYTF. Drawing the rest from reference TRBV5-1 and TRBJ1-2, the complete variable domain is KAGVTQTPRYLIKTRGQQVTLSCSPISGHRSVSWYQQTPGQGLQFLFEYFSETQRNKGNFPGRFSGRQFSNSRSEMNVSTLELGDSALYLCASSSTGISYGYTFGSGTRLTVV.

This clonotype was counted many times. V usage is TRBV10-3 and J usage is TRBJ2-7; TRBD1 agrees at 8 bases. CDR1 and CDR2 (germline): ENHRY, SYGVKD. J gave up 4 bases and V 5 bases, and 7 bases lay outside the gene matches. The CDR3 is 14 residues long. CDR3 loop: CAISLTGALYEQYF. As DNA, the CDR3 is TGTGCCATCAGTTTGACAGGGGCCCTTTACGAGCAGTACTTC.

The V gene is TRBV10-3, the J gene TRBJ1-1; 7 bases line up with TRBD1. Germline assignment: CDR1 ENHRY and CDR2 SYGVKD. V trimming: 4 bases; J trimming: 4 bases; junction bases outside the gene matches: 9. The CDR3 sequence is 15 residues long. CDR3 residues: CAISGDSSLGTEAFF. The CDR3 DNA sequence: TGTGCCATCAGTGGGGACAGCTCCTTGGGCACTGAAGCTTTCTTT.

The chain combines TRBV6-2 or TRBV6-3 with TRBJ1-5; 12 bases line up with TRBD1. This CDR3 contains 15 residues. The V gene's germline CDR1 is MNHEY and CDR2 SVGEGT. V gave up 5 bases and J gave up 7 bases; unmatched junction bases: 6. Here the CDR3 DNA reads TGTGCCAGCAGTGGGGGACAGGGGGCGGGCCAGCCCCAGCATTTT. Translating gives CASSGGQGAGQPQHF.

This clonotype was observed many times. The CDR3 sequence: CASSPLGRYDSGNTIYF. CDR3 DNA: TGTGCCAGCAGCCCATTAGGGCGCTACGACTCTGGAAACACCATATATTTT. The chain recombines TRBV6-5 with TRBJ1-3; D is uncertain. V was clipped by 6 bases and J by 0 bases, with 18 bases between them. Germline-derived CDR1 and CDR2 are MNHEY and SVGAGI. The CDR3 covers 17 residues.

There are many counts of this clonotype. The rearrangement uses TRBV20-1 and TRBJ1-1; 11 nucleotides agree with TRBD1. The V gene's germline CDR1 is DFQATT and CDR2 SNEGSKA (reference sequence). This CDR3 comprises 13 residues. The ends lost 7 bases at V and 4 bases at J; junction bases unmatched: 5. The CDR3 coding sequence is TGCAGTGTACCGGACAGGGGGCTCACTGAAGCTTTCTTT. It is translated as CSVPDRGLTEAFF.

This clonotype was recorded at least ten times. The V call is TRBV13, the J call TRBJ2-7; 8 bases map to TRBD2. With V trimmed by 5 bases and J by 0 bases, 6 bases remained unmatched. CDR3 length: 15 amino acids. Germline V gives CDR1 PRHDT, CDR2 FYEKMQ (reference sequence). Here the CDR3 DNA reads TGTGCCAGCAGCCCCGGACTAGCCAGCTCCTACGAGCAGTACTTC. This sequence encodes CASSPGLASSYEQYF.

Turning to this clonotype: The CDR3 does not close with the conserved phenylalanine or tryptophan, likely indicating a read error. No DNA is shown, since the ends of the CDR3 on it are uncertain; the CDR3 is the one TCRdb lists. The CDR3 loop is CASSLTGQD. The chain uses TRBV7-3 and TRBJ2-7; TRBD1, the D gene given by the table, was not confirmed from the DNA. Germline CDR1 reads SGHTA; CDR2 reads FQGTGA. The CDR3 is 9 amino acids in total, end residues counted.

Points on this clonotype: The germline gene is not matched at one end of the junction; a read error may be the cause. The chain carries TRBV7-2 and TRBJ1-1, with 9 bases that match TRBD1. This CDR3 contains 16 residues. The germline V gene encodes CDR1 SGHTA and CDR2 FQGNSA. For the CDR3, the DNA is TGCGCCAGCAGCCCCCGGCTAGGGACAGGGCGGACTGAAGCTTTCTTT. Translating gives CASSPRLGTGRTEAFF. Variable domain in full (rest from reference TRBV7-2 and TRBJ1-1): GAGVSQSPSNKVTEKGKDVELRCDPISGHTALYWYRQSLGQGLEFLIYFQGNSAPDKSGLPSDRFSAERTGGSVSTLTIQRTQQEDSAVYLCASSPRLGTGRTEAFFGQGTRLTVV.

This clonotype has a count of ten or more. The V call is TRBV2, the J call TRBJ2-7; D perhaps matches TRBD1 (6 bases). V was shortened by 8 bases and J by 2 bases, with 16 bases between the two germline ends. The germline CDR1 and CDR2 sequences are SNHLY and FYNNEI. The CDR3 contains 14 residues. CDR3 in DNA: TGTGCCAGCTCGGCCCCCGGGACACCCTACGAGCAGTACTTC. Translated, it gives CASSAPGTPYEQYF.

This clonotype was observed once. The chain links TRBV12-3 or TRBV12-4 to TRBJ1-2, with TRBD1 identical over 7 bases. The CDR3 covers 13 residues. V lost 0 bases, J lost 8 bases, and 3 bases stayed unmatched. CDR3 residues: CASSLALTGGYTF. CDR3 sequence (DNA): TGTGCCAGCAGTTTAGCTCTGACAGGGGGCTACACCTTC.